Presented here are 32 T cell receptor beta chains from one specimen sequenced in a study of blood T cell repertoires in COVID-19. Sequencing was performed with immunoSEQ multiplex PCR; in TCRdb, only in-frame clones are kept and a portion is missing. The data hold some 42,000 clones, with roughly 73% observed a single time. The specimen sequenced was peripheral blood. The receptors stem from a woman in her 70s with acute or convalescent COVID-19.

This clone was detected only a few times. The rearrangement uses TRBV9 and TRBJ2-7, with 10 nucleotides matching TRBD1. The CDR3 has 15 amino acids. After removal of 4 bases from V and 5 bases from J, the junction contained 9 bases not matched to a gene. Germline CDR1 reads SGDLS; CDR2 reads YYNGEE. DNA of the CDR3: TGTGCCAGCAGCCCCCAGGGGACAGGGGTAGACGAGCAGTACTTC. The encoded protein is CASSPQGTGVDEQYF.

This clone was detected only a few times. J is TRBJ1-2 and V is TRBV30, with 8 bases matching TRBD1. CDR1 is GTSNPN and CDR2 is SVGIG in the germline V gene (reference sequence). V lost 5 bases and J lost 8; bases outside the gene matches: 4. The CDR3 is 11 amino acids. In nucleotides, the CDR3 is TGTGCCTGGGACAGGGGTTACGGCTACACCTTC. Translation gives CAWDRGYGYTF.

DNA for the CDR3: TGTGCCAGCAGTTTAAGGGGACAGCCGAACACTGAAGCTTTCTTT. This translates into CASSLRGQPNTEAFF. The gene calls are TRBV27 and TRBJ1-1; 7 nucleotides match TRBD1. The CDR3 loop spans 15 amino acids. From germline, CDR1 is MNHEY and CDR2 SMNVEV (reference sequence). Trimming cost V 2 bases and J 1 base; bases outside gene matches: 4.

This sequence joins TRBV7-2 and TRBJ2-2; weak D call: TRBD2 (5 bases). V gave up 1 base and J gave up 0 bases, with 6 bases separating them. The CDR3 is made up of 15 amino acids. Germline V CDR1 and CDR2: SGHTA, FQGNSA. The DNA of the CDR3 is TGTGCCAGCAGCTTAGGGACTGCGAACACCGGGGAGCTGTTTTTT. It yields the protein CASSLGTANTGELFF.

This clone appeared once. The V and J genes are TRBV7-8 and TRBJ1-2; D remains ambiguous. This CDR3 region has 16 residues. Germline CDR1 reads SGHVS; CDR2 reads FQNEAQ. The V gene lost 2 bases and the J gene lost 2 bases, with 15 bases spanning the gap. DNA of the CDR3: TGTGCCAGCAGCTTATACGCAGAGGGTACCAACTATGGCTACACCTTC. Translating gives CASSLYAEGTNYGYTF.

The rearrangement links TRBV27 to TRBJ1-1, with D perhaps TRBD1 (5 bases). The V end lost 5 bases, the J end lost 0 bases, and 13 bases lay between the germline ends. CDR3 size: 15 residues. Germline CDR1 is MNHEY and CDR2 is SMNVEV (reference sequence). CDR3 protein: CASSGRTMLNTEAFF. The CDR3 DNA is TGTGCCAGCAGTGGAAGGACAATGCTGAACACTGAAGCTTTCTTT.

The chain joins TRBV2 to TRBJ1-5, with D maybe TRBD1 (6 bases). This CDR3 contains 15 residues. Deletions cut 6 bases from V and 1 base from J, with 13 bases between. Germline assignment: CDR1 SNHLY and CDR2 FYNNEI. The CDR3 loop is CASRNGQTSNQPQHF. As DNA, the CDR3 is TGTGCCAGCAGAAATGGACAGACAAGCAATCAGCCCCAGCATTTT.

The chain is built from TRBV18 and TRBJ2-3, with TRBD2 matching 15 bases. There are 16 residues in the CDR3. V was clipped by 6 bases and J by 6 bases; unmatched bases: 7. Per the germline V gene, CDR1 is KGHSH and CDR2 is LQKENI. The CDR3 loop reads CASSAGLAGGADTQYF. Here the CDR3 DNA reads TGTGCCAGCTCGGCAGGACTAGCGGGAGGGGCCGATACGCAGTATTTT.

Turning to this clone: A read error likely explains this, since a far larger clone differs by one base. V and J are TRBV7-3 and TRBJ2-2, with D maybe TRBD2 (5 bases). The germline gives CDR1 SGHTA, CDR2 FQGTGA. V gave up 5 bases and J gave up 2 bases, with 9 bases separating them. The CDR3 is 14 residues long. CDR3 sequence: CASSPGLNTGELFF. The CDR3 bases are TGTGCCAGCAGCCCAGGACTCAACACCGGGGAGCTGTTTTTT.

This chain links TRBV2 with TRBJ2-3; 7 bases fit TRBD1. Losses at the gene ends were 6 bases for V and 3 bases for J; bases not matched to a gene: 6. The CDR3 extends over 14 amino acids. CDR1 is SNHLY, CDR2 FYNNEI, per germline. Here the CDR3 reads CASSEIRGTDTQYF. CDR3 bases: TGTGCCAGCAGCGAAATCAGGGGGACAGATACGCAGTATTTT.

The chain couples TRBV20-1 to TRBJ2-3; D may be TRBD2 (6 bases). Looked up from germline, CDR1 is DFQATT and CDR2 is SNEGSKA (reference sequence). The CDR3 covers 11 residues. Trimming shortened V by 5 bases and J by 9 bases, and 12 bases separated the two germline ends. The DNA of the CDR3 is TGCAGTGCTTCCCTAGCGACCACGCAGTATTTT. The encoded protein is CSASLATTQYF.

The chain combines TRBV28 with TRBJ1-3; a weak D match, TRBD1 (5 bases). With 7 bases removed from V and 4 bases from J, the gap between germline ends came to 11 bases. CDR1 is MDHEN, CDR2 SYDVKM, per germline. The CDR3 length is 13 residues. The CDR3 DNA is TGTGCCAGCAACCCAGGGTACGGAAACACCATATATTTT. It is translated as CASNPGYGNTIYF.

The V call is TRBV10-3, the J call TRBJ2-7; TRBD1 might be the D (5 bases). This CDR3 region has 11 residues. The V end lost 9 bases, the J end lost 4 bases, and 10 bases lay between the germline ends. Germline V CDR1 and CDR2: ENHRY, SYGVKD. The CDR3 loop is CAIKGLYEQYF. CDR3 sequence (DNA): TGTGCCATAAAGGGGTTGTACGAGCAGTACTTC.

The rearrangement links TRBV10-2 to TRBJ1-2; unclear D gene. Germline V gives CDR1 WSHSY, CDR2 SAAADI. CDR3 size: 13 residues. V dropped 6 bases and J dropped 5 bases, with 13 bases sitting between them. This CDR3 is CASSPGGRYGYTF. For the CDR3, the DNA is TGCGCCAGCAGCCCAGGAGGGAGGTATGGCTACACCTTC.

This clone was detected only a few times. This chain uses TRBV2 with TRBJ1-1; TRBD1 is a possible D gene (6 bases). The CDR3 consists of 14 residues. V was clipped by 3 bases and J by 0 bases, with 8 bases between them. CDR1 SNHLY and CDR2 FYNNEI come from the germline V gene. CDR3: CASSEDSLNTEAFF. The CDR3 DNA reads as TGTGCCAGCAGTGAGGACAGTTTGAACACTGAAGCTTTCTTT.

The J gene is TRBJ2-2, the V gene TRBV7-2, with 11 positions matching TRBD2. The CDR3 is 15 residues long. V gave up 5 bases and J gave up 4 bases; unmatched junction bases: 3. CDR1 and CDR2 from the germline V gene are SGHTA and FQGNSA. For the CDR3, the DNA is TGTGCCAGCAGCCCTAGCGGGGGGATCACCGGGGAGCTGTTTTTT. It is translated as CASSPSGGITGELFF.

J is TRBJ1-1 and V is TRBV7-2, with no clear D. Looked up from germline, CDR1 is SGHTA and CDR2 is FQGNSA. This CDR3 has 15 residues. Trimming took 0 bases from V and 2 from J, leaving 10 bases between them. In nucleotides, the CDR3 is TGTGCCAGCAGCTTAGCAGCGGCCCTCAACACTGAAGCTTTCTTT. Residues: CASSLAAALNTEAFF. Supplemented by reference TRBV7-2 and TRBJ1-1, the full variable domain reads GAGVSQSPSNKVTEKGKDVELRCDPISGHTALYWYRQSLGQGLEFLIYFQGNSAPDKSGLPSDRFSAERTGGSVSTLTIQRTQQEDSAVYLCASSLAAALNTEAFFGQGTRLTVV.

V usage is TRBV28 and J usage is TRBJ1-2; D is unclear. Germline CDR1 is MDHEN and CDR2 is SYDVKM. Trimming cost V 4 bases and J 8 bases, with 14 bases left between them. The CDR3 has 13 amino acids. The CDR3 loop is CASSSPSSGGYTF. The CDR3 bases are TGTGCCAGCAGTTCTCCATCTTCAGGAGGCTACACCTTC.

The rearrangement links TRBV27 to TRBJ1-6, with 8 bases identical to TRBD1. Germline V lookup: CDR1 MNHEY, CDR2 SMNVEV (reference sequence). The CDR3 is 18 residues long. Losses at the gene ends were 2 bases for V and 4 bases for J; bases not matched to a gene: 10. The CDR3 coding sequence is TGTGCCAGCAGTTTAACAGGGGGACTGAGTTTATATAATTCACCCCTCCACTTT. Amino acid sequence: CASSLTGGLSLYNSPLHF.

The rearrangement joins TRBV24-1 to TRBJ2-2; a possible D gene is TRBD1 (5 bases). In germline, CDR1 is KGHDR, CDR2 SFDVKD. Deletions cut 3 bases from V and 0 bases from J, with 10 bases between. The CDR3 consists of 16 residues. The DNA of the CDR3 is TGTGCCACCAGTGATAAGGGGAACACGAACACCGGGGAGCTGTTTTTT. Translating gives CATSDKGNTNTGELFF.

The V and J genes are TRBV19 and TRBJ2-2; 8 bases match TRBD2. V was clipped by 11 bases and J by 6 bases; unmatched bases: 26. The V gene's germline CDR1 is LNHDA and CDR2 SQIVND (reference sequence). The CDR3 extends over 19 amino acids. CDR3 DNA sequence: TGTGCCGGACCCTCGGGGGGGGGTCAAATGTGCGACAAATCCGGGGAGCTGTTTTTT. Protein product: CAGPSGGGQMCDKSGELFF.

The V call is TRBV7-9, the J call TRBJ2-2, with 7 bases lining up with TRBD1. After removal of 6 bases from V and 1 base from J, the junction contained 5 bases not matched to a gene. CDR1 is SEHNR, CDR2 FQNEAQ, per germline (reference sequence). The CDR3 length is 15 residues. CDR3 sequence reads: CASSRGQMNTGELFF. CDR3 bases: TGTGCCAGCAGTCGGGGACAGATGAACACCGGGGAGCTGTTTTTT.

The genes are TRBV4-1 and TRBJ2-7, with 11 bases lining up with TRBD2. Looked up from germline, CDR1 is MGHRA and CDR2 is YSYEKL. CDR3 length: 20 amino acids. V lost 0 bases, J lost 0 bases, and 13 bases stayed unmatched. CDR3 amino acids: CASSQDSIAGGPYSSYEQYF. CDR3 nucleotide sequence: TGCGCCAGCAGCCAAGATAGTATAGCGGGAGGGCCCTATAGCTCCTACGAGCAGTACTTC.

The V and J genes are TRBV7-3 and TRBJ2-5; the D is unclear. The V gene lost 1 base and the J gene lost 7 bases, with 7 bases spanning the gap. The CDR3 totals 12 residues. CDR1 and CDR2 from the germline V gene are SGHTA and FQGTGA. DNA of the CDR3: TGTGCCAGCAGCTTAAGTTTCGGGACCCAGTACTTC. Its protein is CASSLSFGTQYF.

This sequence joins TRBV28 and TRBJ1-1, with TRBD1 as a possible D gene (5 bases). The length of the CDR3 is 15 residues. Trimming removed 4 bases from V and 1 base from J, with 13 bases in between. Germline CDR1 reads MDHEN; CDR2 reads SYDVKM. The DNA of the CDR3 is TGTGCCAGCAGTTCTTGGGGCGATAAGAACACTGAAGCTTTCTTT. As protein: CASSSWGDKNTEAFF. The whole variable domain, filled in from reference TRBV28 and TRBJ1-1, reads DVKVTQSSRYLVKRTGEKVFLECVQDMDHENMFWYRQDPGLGLRLIYFSYDVKMKEKGDIPEGYSVSREKKERFSLILESASTNQTSMYLCASSSWGDKNTEAFFGQGTRLTVV.

This CDR3 is CASSEIKSGRNTIYF. CDR3 nucleotide sequence: TGTGCCAGCAGTGAGATTAAGTCAGGGAGAAACACCATATATTTT. The rearrangement joins TRBV6-1 to TRBJ1-3; D may be TRBD1 (5 bases). Trimming removed 3 bases from V and 5 bases from J, with 14 bases in between. CDR3 size: 15 residues. Germline V lookup: CDR1 MNHNS, CDR2 SASEGT.

This rearrangement joins TRBV10-1 to TRBJ2-1; the match to TRBD2 covers 11 bases. From germline, CDR1 is WNHNN and CDR2 SYGVQD (reference sequence). V shed 6 bases, J shed 8 bases, and the junction held 6 bases outside the gene matches. CDR3 length equals 14 residues. CDR3 protein: CASSTSGSNDEQFF. CDR3 DNA sequence: TGCGCCAGCAGCACTAGCGGGAGCAATGATGAGCAGTTCTTC.

This clone was counted a single time. The gene calls are TRBV2 and TRBJ2-3, with D hard to call. The CDR3 has 11 amino acids. V gave up 7 bases and J gave up 3 bases, with 5 bases separating them. Per the germline V gene, CDR1 is SNHLY and CDR2 is FYNNEI. The CDR3: CASTRTDTQYF. In nucleotides, the CDR3 is TGTGCCAGCACCCGTACAGATACGCAGTATTTT.

This chain uses TRBV3-1 (or the pseudogene TRBV3-2) with TRBJ2-1, with 7 bases that match TRBD2. Germline CDR1 reads LGHDT; CDR2 reads YNNKEL (reference sequence). Trimming cost V 1 base and J 0 bases; bases outside gene matches: 12. The CDR3 covers 19 residues. The CDR3 DNA sequence: TGTGCCAGCAGCCAAGTAGGTTTACTAGCGAAAGACTCCTACAATGAGCAGTTCTTC. This gives the protein CASSQVGLLAKDSYNEQFF.

V and J are TRBV27 and TRBJ1-6; D perhaps matches TRBD1 (6 bases). V lost 5 bases, J lost 5 bases, and 13 bases lay in between. Germline V CDR1 and CDR2: MNHEY, SMNVEV (reference sequence). This CDR3 is built from 15 residues. The CDR3 DNA sequence: TGTGCCAGCAGTGCCACAGGGCCCAATAATTCACCCCTCCACTTT. Protein product: CASSATGPNNSPLHF.

The gene calls are TRBV7-6 and TRBJ2-1, with D tentatively TRBD1 (5 bases). V was clipped by 3 bases and J by 7 bases, with 16 bases between them. CDR1 SGHVS and CDR2 FNYEAQ come from the germline V gene. The CDR3 is 15 amino acids. CDR3 nucleotide sequence: TGTGCCAGCAGCTTTGGACGTGGCCAGGGAAATGAGCAGTTCTTC. Translating gives CASSFGRGQGNEQFF.

The V and J genes are TRBV10-2 and TRBJ1-5, with D tentatively TRBD1 (5 bases). This CDR3 is built from 14 residues. Germline V CDR1 and CDR2: WSHSY, SAAADI. The ends were cut back, 2 bases at V and 6 bases at J, with 11 bases in the middle. CDR3 loop: CASSEGRVGQPQHF. The CDR3 DNA reads TGCGCCAGCAGTGAGGGCAGGGTGGGTCAGCCCCAGCATTTT.